This T cell receptor (beta chain) was sequenced for a study of preoperative IRX-2 immunotherapy in early breast cancer. Germline CDR1 SQVTM, CDR2 ANQGSEA. The length of the CDR3 is 12 residues. Trimming cost V 7 bases and J 4 bases, with 12 bases left between them. As to treatment: preoperative locoregional IRX-2 cytokine immunotherapy. This phase Ib study tested locoregional IRX-2 cytokine immunotherapy given before surgery. Clones were read by immunoSEQ multiplex PCR, and TCRdb kept only the in-frame ones, dropping some. The data contain approximately 100,000 clones, roughly 85% of them singletons. Sample: tumor tissue, taken after IRX-2 immunotherapy. The TCR sequence derives from a human donor with breast cancer. The chain couples TRBV29-1 to TRBJ2-3; no firm D call. This CDR3 reads CSASSASDTQYF. The CDR3 region has the DNA TGCAGCGCCTCGAGTGCCTCAGATACGCAGTATTTT.